The source of this T cell receptor beta chain is a study of identical twins. This clonotype was seen a handful of times. Germline lookup yields CDR1 MDHEN and CDR2 SYDVKM. Trimming left V 2 bases short and J 6 bases short, with 19 bases between. This CDR3 has 16 amino acids. In TCRdb, the 5' RACE reads were re-called with MiXCR into one record per CDR3 protein. Of around 530,000 distinct CDR3 sequences listed, roughly 15% were seen once; the top ten hold 0.35% to 0.45%. The data were also submitted as part of a second study, on yellow fever vaccine responses in identical twins.

This TCR derives from a woman under 30 in good health. The specimen sequenced was CD4+ T cells sorted from blood. The J gene is TRBJ1-1, the V gene TRBV28, with D maybe TRBD1 (5 bases). CDR3 in DNA: TGTGCCAGCAGTTTAGATTGGTCCCCGGGGGTGGCTGAAGCTTTCTTT. Protein sequence: CASSLDWSPGVAEAFF.